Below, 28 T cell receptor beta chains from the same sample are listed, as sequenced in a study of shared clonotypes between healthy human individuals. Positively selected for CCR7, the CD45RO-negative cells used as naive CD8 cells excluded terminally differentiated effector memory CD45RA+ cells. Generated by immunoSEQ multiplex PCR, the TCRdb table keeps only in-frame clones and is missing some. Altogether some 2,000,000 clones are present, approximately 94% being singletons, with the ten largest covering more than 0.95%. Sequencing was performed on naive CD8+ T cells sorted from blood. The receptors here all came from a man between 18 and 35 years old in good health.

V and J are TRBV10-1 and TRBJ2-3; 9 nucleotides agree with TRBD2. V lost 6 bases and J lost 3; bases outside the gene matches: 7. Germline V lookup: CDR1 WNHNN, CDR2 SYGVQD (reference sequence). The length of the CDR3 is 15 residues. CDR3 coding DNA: TGCGCCAGCAGCCAGCGGGAGGCTGGGACAGATACGCAGTATTTT. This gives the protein CASSQREAGTDTQYF.

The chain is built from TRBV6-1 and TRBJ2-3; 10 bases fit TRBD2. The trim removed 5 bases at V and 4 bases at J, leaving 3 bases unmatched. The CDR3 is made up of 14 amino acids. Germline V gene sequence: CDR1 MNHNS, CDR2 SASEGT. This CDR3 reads CASSQLAGPDTQYF. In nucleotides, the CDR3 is TGTGCCAGCAGTCAACTAGCGGGGCCAGATACGCAGTATTTT.

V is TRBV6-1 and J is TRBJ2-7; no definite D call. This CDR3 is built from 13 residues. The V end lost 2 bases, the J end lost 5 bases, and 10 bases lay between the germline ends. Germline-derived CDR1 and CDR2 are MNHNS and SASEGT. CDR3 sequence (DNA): TGTGCCAGCAGTGAACGAATCGTGGACGAGCAGTACTTC. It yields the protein CASSERIVDEQYF.

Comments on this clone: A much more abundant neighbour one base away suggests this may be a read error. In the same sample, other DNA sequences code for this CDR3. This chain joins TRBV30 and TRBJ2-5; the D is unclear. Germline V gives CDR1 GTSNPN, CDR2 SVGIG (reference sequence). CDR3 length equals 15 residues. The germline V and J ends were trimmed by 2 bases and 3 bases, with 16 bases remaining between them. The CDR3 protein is CAWSPMGPSEETQYF. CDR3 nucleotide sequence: TGTGCCTGGAGTCCGATGGGTCCCTCCGAAGAGACCCAGTACTTC.

DNA for the CDR3: TGTGCCAGCACTATTAGGGGGGCTAGCGGGGCTAGCACAGATACGCAGTATTTT. It is translated as CASTIRGASGASTDTQYF. The chain has TRBV21-1 and TRBJ2-3; the DNA was not used to check the table's D call, TRBD2. TRBV21-1 is labeled a pseudogene. This CDR3 spans 18 amino acids.

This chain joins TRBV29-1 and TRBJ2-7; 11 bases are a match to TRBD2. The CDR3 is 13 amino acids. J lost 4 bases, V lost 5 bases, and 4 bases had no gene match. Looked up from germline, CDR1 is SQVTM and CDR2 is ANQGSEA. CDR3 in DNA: TGCAGCGTTAGAACTAGCGGGAGTTACGAGCAGTACTTC. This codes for CSVRTSGSYEQYF.

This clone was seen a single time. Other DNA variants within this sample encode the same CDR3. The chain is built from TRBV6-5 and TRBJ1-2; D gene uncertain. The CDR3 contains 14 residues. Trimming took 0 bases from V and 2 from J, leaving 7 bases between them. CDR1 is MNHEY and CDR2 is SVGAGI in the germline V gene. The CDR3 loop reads CASSYSADNYGYTF. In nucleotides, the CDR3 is TGTGCCAGCAGTTACTCGGCCGACAACTATGGCTACACCTTC.

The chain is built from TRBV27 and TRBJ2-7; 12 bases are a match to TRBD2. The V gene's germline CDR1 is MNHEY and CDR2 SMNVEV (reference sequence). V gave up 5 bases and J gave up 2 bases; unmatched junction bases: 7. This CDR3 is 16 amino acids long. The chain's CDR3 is CASSPSSSGRAYEQYF. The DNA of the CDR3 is TGTGCCAGCAGTCCCTCCTCTAGCGGGAGGGCCTACGAGCAGTACTTC.

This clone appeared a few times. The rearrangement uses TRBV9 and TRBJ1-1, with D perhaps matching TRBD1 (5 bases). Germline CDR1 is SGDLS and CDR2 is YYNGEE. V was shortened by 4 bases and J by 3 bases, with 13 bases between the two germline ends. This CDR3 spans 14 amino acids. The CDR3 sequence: CASSPRVGYTEAFF. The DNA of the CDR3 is TGTGCCAGCAGCCCCAGGGTAGGGTACACTGAAGCTTTCTTT.

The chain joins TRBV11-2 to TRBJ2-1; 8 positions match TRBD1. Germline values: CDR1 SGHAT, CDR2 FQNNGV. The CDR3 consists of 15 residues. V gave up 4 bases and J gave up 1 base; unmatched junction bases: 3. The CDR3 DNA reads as TGTGCCAGCAGCTGGGGGACAGGATCCTACAATGAGCAGTTCTTC. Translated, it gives CASSWGTGSYNEQFF.

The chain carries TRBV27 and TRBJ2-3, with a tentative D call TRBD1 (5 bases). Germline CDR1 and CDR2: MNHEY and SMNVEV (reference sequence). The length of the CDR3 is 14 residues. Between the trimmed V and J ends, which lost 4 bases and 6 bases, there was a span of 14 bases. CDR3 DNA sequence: TGTGCCAGCAGTTCAGACCCAGGGCCGGATACGCAGTATTTT. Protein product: CASSSDPGPDTQYF.

CDR3 loop: CASSLIIGGSGTDTQYF. The CDR3 nucleotides are TGTGCCAGCAGCTTAATAATCGGGGGTTCCGGCACAGATACGCAGTATTTT. This chain connects TRBV7-9 to TRBJ2-3, with a weak D call TRBD2 (6 bases). V was clipped by 2 bases and J by 1 base, with 16 bases between them. The CDR3 is 17 amino acids. The germline CDR1 and CDR2 sequences are SEHNR and FQNEAQ (reference sequence).

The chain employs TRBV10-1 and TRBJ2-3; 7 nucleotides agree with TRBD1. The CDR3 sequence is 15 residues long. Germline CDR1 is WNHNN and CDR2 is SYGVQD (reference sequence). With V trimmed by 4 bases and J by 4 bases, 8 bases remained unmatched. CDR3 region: CASSVVEGASDTQYF. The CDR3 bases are TGCGCCAGCAGTGTGGTTGAGGGGGCGTCAGATACGCAGTATTTT.

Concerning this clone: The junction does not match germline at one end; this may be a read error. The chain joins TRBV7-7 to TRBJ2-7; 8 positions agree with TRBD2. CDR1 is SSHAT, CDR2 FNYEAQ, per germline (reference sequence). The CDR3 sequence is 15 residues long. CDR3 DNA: TGTGCTAGCACCCCAGGGAGCGGGGGCTCCTACGAGCAGTACTTC. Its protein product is CASTPGSGGSYEQYF.

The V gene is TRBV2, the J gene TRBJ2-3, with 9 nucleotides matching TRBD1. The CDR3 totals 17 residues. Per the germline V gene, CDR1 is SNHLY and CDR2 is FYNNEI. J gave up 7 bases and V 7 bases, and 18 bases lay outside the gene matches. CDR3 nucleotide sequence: TGTGCCAGCAAAGGGACAGGGTTAGGAGATGGGTGGCATACGCAGTATTTT. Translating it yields CASKGTGLGDGWHTQYF.

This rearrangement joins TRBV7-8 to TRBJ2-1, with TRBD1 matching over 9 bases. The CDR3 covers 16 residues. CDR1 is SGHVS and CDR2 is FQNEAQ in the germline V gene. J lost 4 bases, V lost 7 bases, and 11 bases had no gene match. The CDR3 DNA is TGTGCCAGCATCCCCGCTGGGACAGGGCTTTACAATGAGCAGTTCTTC. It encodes CASIPAGTGLYNEQFF.

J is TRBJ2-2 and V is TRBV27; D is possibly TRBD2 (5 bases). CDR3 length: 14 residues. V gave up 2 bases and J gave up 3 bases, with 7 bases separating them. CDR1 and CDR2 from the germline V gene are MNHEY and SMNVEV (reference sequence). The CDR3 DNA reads TGTGCCAGCAGTTTAAACGGGGACACCGGGGAGCTGTTTTTT. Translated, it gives CASSLNGDTGELFF.

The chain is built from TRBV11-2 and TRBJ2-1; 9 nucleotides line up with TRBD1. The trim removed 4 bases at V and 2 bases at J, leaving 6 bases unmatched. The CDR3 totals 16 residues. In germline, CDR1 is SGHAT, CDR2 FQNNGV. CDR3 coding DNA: TGTGCCAGCAGCTACCGGACAGGGGCCCCCTACAATGAGCAGTTCTTC. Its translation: CASSYRTGAPYNEQFF.

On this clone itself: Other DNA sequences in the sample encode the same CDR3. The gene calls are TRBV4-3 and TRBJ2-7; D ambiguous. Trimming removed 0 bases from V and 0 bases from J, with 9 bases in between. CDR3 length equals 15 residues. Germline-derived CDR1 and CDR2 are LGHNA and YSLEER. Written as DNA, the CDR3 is TGCGCCAGCAGCCAAGATTCAACAGCCTCCTACGAGCAGTACTTC. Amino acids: CASSQDSTASYEQYF.

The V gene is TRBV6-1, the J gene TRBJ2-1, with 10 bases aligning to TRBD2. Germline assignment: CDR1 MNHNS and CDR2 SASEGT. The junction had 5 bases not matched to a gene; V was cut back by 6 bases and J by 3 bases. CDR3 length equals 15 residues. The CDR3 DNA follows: TGTGCCAGCAGGGAACTAGCGGGGCTCTACAATGAGCAGTTCTTC. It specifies CASRELAGLYNEQFF.

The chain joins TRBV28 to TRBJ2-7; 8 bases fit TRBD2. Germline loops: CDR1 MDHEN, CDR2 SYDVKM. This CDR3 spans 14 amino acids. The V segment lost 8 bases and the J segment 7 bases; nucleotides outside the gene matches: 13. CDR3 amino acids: CASALASGGGEQYF. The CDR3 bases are TGTGCCAGCGCCCTCGCGTCGGGAGGGGGAGAGCAGTACTTC.

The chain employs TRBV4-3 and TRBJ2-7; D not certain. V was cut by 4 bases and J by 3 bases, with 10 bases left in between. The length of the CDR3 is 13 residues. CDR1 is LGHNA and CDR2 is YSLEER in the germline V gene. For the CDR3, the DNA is TGCGCCAGCAGCCTTTCCAGCAGCTACGAGCAGTACTTC. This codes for CASSLSSSYEQYF.

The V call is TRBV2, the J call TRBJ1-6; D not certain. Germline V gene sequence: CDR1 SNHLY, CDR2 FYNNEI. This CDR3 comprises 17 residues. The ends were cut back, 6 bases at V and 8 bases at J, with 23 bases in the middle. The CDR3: CASSRISEVERDSPLHF. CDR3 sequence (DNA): TGTGCCAGCAGCCGCATCAGCGAGGTAGAGAGGGATTCACCCCTCCACTTT.

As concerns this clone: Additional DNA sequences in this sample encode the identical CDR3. For the CDR3, the DNA is TGCAGCGTTGAAGATGGGGCGGGCACAGATACGCAGTATTTT. This gives the protein CSVEDGAGTDTQYF. The V gene is TRBV29-1, the J gene TRBJ2-3; D is perhaps TRBD1 (5 bases). The V gene's germline CDR1 is SQVTM and CDR2 ANQGSEA. The CDR3 extends over 14 amino acids. V was cut by 0 bases and J by 1 base, with 8 bases left in between.

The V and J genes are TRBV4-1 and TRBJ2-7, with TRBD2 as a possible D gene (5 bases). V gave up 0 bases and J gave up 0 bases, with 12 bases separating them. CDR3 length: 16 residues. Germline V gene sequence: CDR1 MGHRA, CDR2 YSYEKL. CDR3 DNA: TGCGCCAGCAGCCAAGAAGGTCGAGGGAGCTCCTACGAGCAGTACTTC. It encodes CASSQEGRGSSYEQYF.

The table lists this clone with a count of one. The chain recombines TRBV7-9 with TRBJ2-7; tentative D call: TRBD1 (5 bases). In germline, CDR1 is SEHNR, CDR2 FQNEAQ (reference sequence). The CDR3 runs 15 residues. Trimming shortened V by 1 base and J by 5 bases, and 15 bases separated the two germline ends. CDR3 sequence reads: CASSLDLGAPNEQYF. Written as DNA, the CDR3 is TGTGCCAGCAGCTTAGATCTAGGGGCTCCCAACGAGCAGTACTTC.

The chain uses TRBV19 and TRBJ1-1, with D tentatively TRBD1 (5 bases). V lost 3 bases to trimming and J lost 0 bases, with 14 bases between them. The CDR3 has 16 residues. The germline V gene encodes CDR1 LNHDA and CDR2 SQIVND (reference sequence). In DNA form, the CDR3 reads TGTGCCAGTAGTATGGGCTCGGGGCCGATGAACACTGAAGCTTTCTTT. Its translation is CASSMGSGPMNTEAFF.

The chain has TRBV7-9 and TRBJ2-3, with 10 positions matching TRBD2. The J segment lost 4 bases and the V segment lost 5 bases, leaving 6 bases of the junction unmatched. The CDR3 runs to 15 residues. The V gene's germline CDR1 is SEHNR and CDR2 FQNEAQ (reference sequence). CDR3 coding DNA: TGTGCCAGCAGCCCCGGGACTAGCGCGTCAGATACGCAGTATTTT. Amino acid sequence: CASSPGTSASDTQYF. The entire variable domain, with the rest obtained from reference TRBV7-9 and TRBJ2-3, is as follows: DTGVSQNPRHKITKRGQNVTFRCDPISEHNRLYWYRQTLGQGPEFLTYFQNEAQLEKSRLLSDRFSAERPKGSFSTLEIQRTEQGDSAMYLCASSPGTSASDTQYFGPGTRLTVL.